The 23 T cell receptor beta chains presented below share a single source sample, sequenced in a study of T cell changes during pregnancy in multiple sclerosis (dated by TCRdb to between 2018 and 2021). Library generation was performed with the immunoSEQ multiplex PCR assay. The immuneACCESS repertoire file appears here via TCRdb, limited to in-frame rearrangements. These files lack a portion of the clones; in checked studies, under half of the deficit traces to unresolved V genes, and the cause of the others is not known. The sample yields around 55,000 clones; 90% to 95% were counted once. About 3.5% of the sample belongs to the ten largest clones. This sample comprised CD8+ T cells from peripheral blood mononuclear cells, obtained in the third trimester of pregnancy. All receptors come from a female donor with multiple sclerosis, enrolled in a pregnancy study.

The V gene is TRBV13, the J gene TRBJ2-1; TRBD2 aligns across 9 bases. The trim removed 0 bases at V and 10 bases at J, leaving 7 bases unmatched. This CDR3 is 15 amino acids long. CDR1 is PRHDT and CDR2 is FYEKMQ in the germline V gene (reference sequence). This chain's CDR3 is CASSLGAGGPREQFF. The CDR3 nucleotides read TGTGCCAGCAGCTTAGGTGCGGGAGGGCCGAGGGAGCAGTTCTTC.

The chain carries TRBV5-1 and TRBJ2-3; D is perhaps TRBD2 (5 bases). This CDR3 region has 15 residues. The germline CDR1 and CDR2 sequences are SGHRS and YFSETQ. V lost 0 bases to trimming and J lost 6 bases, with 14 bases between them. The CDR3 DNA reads TGCGCCAGCAGCTTGGGCCTAGCTGCACATGATACGCAGTATTTT. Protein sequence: CASSLGLAAHDTQYF.

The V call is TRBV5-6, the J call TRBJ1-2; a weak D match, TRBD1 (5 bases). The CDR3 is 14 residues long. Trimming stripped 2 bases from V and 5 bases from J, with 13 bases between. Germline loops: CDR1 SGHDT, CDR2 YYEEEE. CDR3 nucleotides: TGTGCCAGCAGCTTCGAGACAGCCCCTTATGGCTACACCTTC. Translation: CASSFETAPYGYTF. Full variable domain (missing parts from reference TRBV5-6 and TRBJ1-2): DAGVTQSPTHLIKTRGQQVTLRCSPKSGHDTVSWYQQALGQGPQFIFQYYEEEERQRGNFPDRFSGHQFPNYSSELNVNALLLGDSALYLCASSFETAPYGYTFGSGTRLTVV.

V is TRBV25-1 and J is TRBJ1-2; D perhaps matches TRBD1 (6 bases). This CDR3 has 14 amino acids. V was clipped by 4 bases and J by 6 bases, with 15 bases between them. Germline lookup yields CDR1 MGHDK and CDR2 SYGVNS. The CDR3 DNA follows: TGTGCCAGCAGTGTAGCGGGGGGCCACGATGGCTACACCTTC. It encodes CASSVAGGHDGYTF.

The CDR3 reads CASSELAYEQYF. The CDR3 DNA reads TGTGCCAGCAGTGAACTAGCCTACGAGCAGTACTTC. This sequence joins TRBV2 and TRBJ2-7; D gene uncertain. This CDR3 contains 12 residues. Germline lookup yields CDR1 SNHLY and CDR2 FYNNEI. Trimming left V 2 bases short and J 2 bases short, with 4 bases between.

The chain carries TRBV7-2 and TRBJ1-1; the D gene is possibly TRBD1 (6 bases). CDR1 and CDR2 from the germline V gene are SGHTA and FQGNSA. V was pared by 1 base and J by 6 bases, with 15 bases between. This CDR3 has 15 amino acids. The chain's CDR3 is CASSLGSQGLPEAFF. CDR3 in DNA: TGTGCCAGCAGCTTAGGATCCCAGGGGCTCCCTGAAGCTTTCTTT.

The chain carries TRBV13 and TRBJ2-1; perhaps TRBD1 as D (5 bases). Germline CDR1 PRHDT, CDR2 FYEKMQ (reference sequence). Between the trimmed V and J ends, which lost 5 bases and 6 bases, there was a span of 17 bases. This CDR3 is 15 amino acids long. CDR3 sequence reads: CASSLGPGLVNEQFF. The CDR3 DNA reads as TGTGCCAGCAGCCTGGGCCCAGGGCTGGTCAATGAGCAGTTCTTC. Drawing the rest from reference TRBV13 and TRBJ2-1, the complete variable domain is AAGVIQSPRHLIKEKRETATLKCYPIPRHDTVYWYQQGPGQDPQFLISFYEKMQSDKGSIPDRFSAQQFSDYHSELNMSSLELGDSALYFCASSLGPGLVNEQFFGPGTRLTVL.

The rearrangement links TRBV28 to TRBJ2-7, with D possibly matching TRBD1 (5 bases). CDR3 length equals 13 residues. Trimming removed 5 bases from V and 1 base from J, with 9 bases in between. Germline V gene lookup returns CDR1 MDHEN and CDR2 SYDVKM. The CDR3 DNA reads TGTGCCAGCAGTACCCGACAGTCCTACGAGCAGTACTTC. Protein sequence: CASSTRQSYEQYF. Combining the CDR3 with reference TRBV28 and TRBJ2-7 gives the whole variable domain DVKVTQSSRYLVKRTGEKVFLECVQDMDHENMFWYRQDPGLGLRLIYFSYDVKMKEKGDIPEGYSVSREKKERFSLILESASTNQTSMYLCASSTRQSYEQYFGPGTRLTVT.

The CDR3, as DNA: TGTGCCAGCAGCTACCCAGGACAGGAGGACTATGGCTACACCTTC. It is translated as CASSYPGQEDYGYTF. This chain joins TRBV5-4 and TRBJ1-2; 7 nucleotides align to TRBD1. The CDR3 contains 15 residues. Trimming removed 3 bases from V and 3 bases from J; junction bases left unmatched: 8. Looked up from germline, CDR1 is SGHNT and CDR2 is YYREEE (reference sequence).

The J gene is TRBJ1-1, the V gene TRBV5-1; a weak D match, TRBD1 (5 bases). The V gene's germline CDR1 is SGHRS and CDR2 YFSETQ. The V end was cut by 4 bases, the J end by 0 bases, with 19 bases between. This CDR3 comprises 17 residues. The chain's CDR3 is CASSPGGGDGMNTEAFF. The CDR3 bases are TGCGCCAGCAGCCCGGGGGGAGGGGACGGTATGAACACTGAAGCTTTCTTT. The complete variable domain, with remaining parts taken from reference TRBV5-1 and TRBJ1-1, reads KAGVTQTPRYLIKTRGQQVTLSCSPISGHRSVSWYQQTPGQGLQFLFEYFSETQRNKGNFPGRFSGRQFSNSRSEMNVSTLELGDSALYLCASSPGGGDGMNTEAFFGQGTRLTVV.

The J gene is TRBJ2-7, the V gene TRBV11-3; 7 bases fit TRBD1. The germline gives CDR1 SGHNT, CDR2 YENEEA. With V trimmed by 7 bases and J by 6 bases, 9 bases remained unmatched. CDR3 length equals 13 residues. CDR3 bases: TGTGCCAGCAAGGCAGGGGGTCCTGGCGAGCAGTACTTC. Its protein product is CASKAGGPGEQYF.

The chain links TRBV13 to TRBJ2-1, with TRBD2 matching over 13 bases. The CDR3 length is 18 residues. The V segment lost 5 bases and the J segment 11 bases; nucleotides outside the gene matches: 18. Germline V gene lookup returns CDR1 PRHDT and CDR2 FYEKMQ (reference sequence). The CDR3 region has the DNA TGTGCCAGCAGCCCCAGGACTAGCGGGAGCTCCCTTCTAAGGCAGCAGTTCTTC. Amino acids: CASSPRTSGSSLLRQQFF.

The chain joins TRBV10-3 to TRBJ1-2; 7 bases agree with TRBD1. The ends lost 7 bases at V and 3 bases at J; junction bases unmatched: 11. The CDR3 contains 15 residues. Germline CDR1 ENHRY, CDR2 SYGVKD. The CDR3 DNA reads TGTGCCATCAAGGGGCCCGGGGACAGCGACTATGGCTACACCTTC. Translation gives CAIKGPGDSDYGYTF.

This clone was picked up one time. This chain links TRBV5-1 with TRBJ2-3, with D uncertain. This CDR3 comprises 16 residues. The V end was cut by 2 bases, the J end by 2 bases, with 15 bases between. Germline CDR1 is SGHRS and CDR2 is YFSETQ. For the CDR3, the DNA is TGCGCCAGCAGCTTAAGCGAGATCGGTATCACAGATACGCAGTATTTT. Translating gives CASSLSEIGITDTQYF. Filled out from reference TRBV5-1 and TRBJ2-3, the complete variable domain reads KAGVTQTPRYLIKTRGQQVTLSCSPISGHRSVSWYQQTPGQGLQFLFEYFSETQRNKGNFPGRFSGRQFSNSRSEMNVSTLELGDSALYLCASSLSEIGITDTQYFGPGTRLTVL.

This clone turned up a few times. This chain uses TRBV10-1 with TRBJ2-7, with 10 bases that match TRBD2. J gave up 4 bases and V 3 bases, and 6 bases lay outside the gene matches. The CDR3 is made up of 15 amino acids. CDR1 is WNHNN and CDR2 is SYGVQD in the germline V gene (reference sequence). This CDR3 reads CASSEGGSGRYEQYF. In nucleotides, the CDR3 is TGCGCCAGCAGTGAAGGAGGTAGCGGGAGGTACGAGCAGTACTTC.

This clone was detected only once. In DNA, the CDR3 is TGCAGCGTGGGACAGGGGGCAGTCTATGATGGCTACACCTTC. Residues: CSVGQGAVYDGYTF. The rearrangement joins TRBV29-1 to TRBJ1-2; TRBD1 matches at 12 bases. V shed 6 bases and J 6 bases; nucleotides not matched to a gene: 8. Germline CDR1 SQVTM, CDR2 ANQGSEA. CDR3 length equals 14 residues.

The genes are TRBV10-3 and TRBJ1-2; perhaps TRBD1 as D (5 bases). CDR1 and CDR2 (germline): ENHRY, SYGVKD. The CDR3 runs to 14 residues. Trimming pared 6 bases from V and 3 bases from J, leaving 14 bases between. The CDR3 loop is CAIRGGEVDYGYTF. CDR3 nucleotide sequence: TGTGCCATCAGGGGGGGGGAGGTGGACTATGGCTACACCTTC.

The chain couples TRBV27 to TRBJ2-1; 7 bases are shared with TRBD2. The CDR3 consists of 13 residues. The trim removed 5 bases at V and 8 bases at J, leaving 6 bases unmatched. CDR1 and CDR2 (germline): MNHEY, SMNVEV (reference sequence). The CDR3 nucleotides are TGTGCCAGCAGTCCAGGACTAGACTATGAGCAGTTCTTC. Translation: CASSPGLDYEQFF.

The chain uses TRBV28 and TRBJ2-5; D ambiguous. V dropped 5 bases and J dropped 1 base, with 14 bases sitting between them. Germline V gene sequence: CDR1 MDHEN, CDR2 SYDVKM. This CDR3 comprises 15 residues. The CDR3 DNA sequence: TGTGCCAGCAGTCCGACCGGTGGGCTCCAAGAGACCCAGTACTTC. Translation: CASSPTGGLQETQYF.

CDR3 sequence (DNA): TGTGCCAGCAGCTCCGGGACAGGTCCTTACAATGAGCAGTTCTTC. Its protein is CASSSGTGPYNEQFF. V and J are TRBV7-9 and TRBJ2-1; 8 positions agree with TRBD1. The germline V gene encodes CDR1 SEHNR and CDR2 FQNEAQ (reference sequence). The V gene end was trimmed by 4 bases and the J gene end by 4 bases; junction bases not matched to a gene: 6. CDR3 size: 15 residues. The full variable domain, its missing parts supplied by reference TRBV7-9 and TRBJ2-1, is DTGVSQNPRHKITKRGQNVTFRCDPISEHNRLYWYRQTLGQGPEFLTYFQNEAQLEKSRLLSDRFSAERPKGSFSTLEIQRTEQGDSAMYLCASSSGTGPYNEQFFGPGTRLTVL.

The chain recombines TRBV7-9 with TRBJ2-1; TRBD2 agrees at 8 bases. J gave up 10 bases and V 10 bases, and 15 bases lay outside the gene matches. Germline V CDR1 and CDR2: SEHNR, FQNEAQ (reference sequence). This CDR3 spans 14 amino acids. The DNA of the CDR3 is TGTGCCACCCGATGGACTAGCCAGGGAGAGGAGCAGTTCTTC. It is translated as CATRWTSQGEEQFF.

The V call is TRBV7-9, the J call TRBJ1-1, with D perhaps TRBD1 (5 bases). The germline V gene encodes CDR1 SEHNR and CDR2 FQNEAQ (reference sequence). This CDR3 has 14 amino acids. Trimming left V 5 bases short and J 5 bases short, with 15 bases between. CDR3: CASSNGAGRTEAFF. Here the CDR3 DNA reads TGTGCCAGCAGCAATGGGGCAGGGAGGACTGAAGCTTTCTTT.

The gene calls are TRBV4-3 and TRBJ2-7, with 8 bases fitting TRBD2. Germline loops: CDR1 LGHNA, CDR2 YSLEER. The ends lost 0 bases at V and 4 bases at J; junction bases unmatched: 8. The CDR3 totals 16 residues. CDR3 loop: CASSQERTGGQYEQYF. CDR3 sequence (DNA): TGCGCCAGCAGCCAAGAGCGAACGGGAGGGCAATACGAGCAGTACTTC.